This TCR beta chain was recorded in a study of blood T cell repertoires in COVID-19. Study-level information: COVID-19 samples, acute and convalescent, were from the United States, Italy and Spain. T cells, B-cell-depleted T cells, or PBMCs supplied cDNA or gDNA.

V lost 3 bases and J 6 bases, leaving 21 bases between the germline ends. Looked up from germline, CDR1 is SGHRS and CDR2 is YFSETQ. The length of the CDR3 is 16 residues. In the original analysis: Using reference gene primer amplification, nucleated cell counts were estimated. TCRdb's copy holds only in-frame clones and misses some; the assay was immunoSEQ multiplex PCR. That table gives V, J and clone size, and the DNA gave D and trimming. The sample lists tens of thousands of clones, about 80% seen once, with approximately 12% in the top ten. The sequence was obtained from a human donor in a cohort sampled during active COVID-19. This sequence joins TRBV5-1 and TRBJ1-1, with D possibly matching TRBD1 (5 bases). The sequenced material came from peripheral blood. In nucleotides, the CDR3 is TGCGCCAGCAGCTCCAACGGGGGAGTGGGGGGTCCTGAAGCTTTCTTT. Its translation is CASSSNGGVGGPEAFF.